This T cell receptor beta chain was captured by sequencing in a study of early stage breast cancer tumors (dated by TCRdb to the late 2010s). Looking at the study overall: Of the roughly 17 invasive breast tumors, twelve were found to be estrogen receptor-positive, progesterone receptor-positive and HER2-negative. Of the roughly 12 ER+/PR+/HER2- tumors, eight were classified as invasive ductal carcinomas and four as invasive lobular carcinomas. A read coverage of roughly 10-fold per sample was achieved on average. A total of 2,651,842 templates, representing some 1,000,000 unique clonotypes, were detected across all samples.

The study profiled bulk TCR beta-chain repertoires in matched peripheral blood, tumor and adjacent normal breast tissue taken from approximately 15 patients with early-stage breast cancer. Before surgery, about 4.5-11 mL of whole blood was collected into EDTA tubes and then processed within 2 hours. Ficoll-Paque centrifugation in SepMate-50 tubes was used to isolate peripheral blood mononuclear cells. PBMCs were cryopreserved in roughly 90% FBS with about 10% DMSO in aliquots of roughly 1.8 to 4.5 million cells and stored in liquid nitrogen. The Qiagen AllPrep DNA/RNA Mini kit was used to extract genomic DNA. V lost 4 bases and J lost 8 bases; the stretch between them is 17 bases long. The germline V gene sets CDR1 to LGHNA and CDR2 to YSLEER. Spanning cysteine to phenylalanine, the CDR3 consists of 14 amino acids. Only the CDR3 portion is preserved as DNA: 42 bases, with reading frame beginning at the first base.

Points on this clone: Its recognized antigen is unknown. No base-level quality is on record; no much larger clone is a single base apart.

Each sample was amplified as two independent genomic DNA replicates: roughly 0.5 ug for blood and roughly 1.5 ug for tumor or normal breast. TCRB sequencing of genomic DNA was carried out with the ImmunoSeq Intro kit according to the manufacturer's instructions. Multiplex PCR was run for 30 to 35 cycles using proprietary primers and spike-in control sequences for absolute quantification. Single-end 150-bp reads were used to sequence an 87-bp fragment spanning the CDR3 and the flanking V and J genes. Each lane of an Illumina MiSeq running version 3.0 chemistry carried seven multiplexed samples, with two replicates apiece. Per the source publication's procedure: The vendor's proprietary pipeline processed the raw data and merged both replicates into a single result for each sample. A clonotype was defined as productive rearrangements that share the same V-gene family, CDR3 amino acid sequence and J-gene segment. Clonality was computed as 1 minus the normalized Shannon entropy (Pielou evenness) of TCRB abundances. To estimate T cell density, the total number of templates was divided by the number of input cells, which was inferred from the amount of DNA input. Recon was used with default parameters to estimate total repertoire diversity and clonality. Tumor-enriched clonotypes were defined as having over 0.1% abundance in tumor and at least 32-fold higher abundance than in normal breast. This is the immuneACCESS table as TCRdb keeps it, with only in-frame sequences that have V and J called. A part of the clones is gone; compared with another copy, unresolved V genes explain less than half, and the rest is unexplained. The V and J calls and clone size are taken from that table; D and trimming were inferred from the DNA. In this sample the table shows fewer than 50,000 clones, around 73% of which occur a single time. The ten largest make up 7.2% of the sample.

General study outcomes and caveats: Approximately 2.4-fold higher T cell density and higher clonality were observed in tumors than in adjacent normal breast tissue. Bulk genomic DNA sequencing of unsorted cells missed chain pairing and functional markers such as CD4, CD8 and FOXP3. Because the cohort was small, analysis by tumor subtype was not possible. Repertoires from blood resembled normal breast more closely than tumor, and using blood as a reference for each tissue separated tumor from normal in 14 of 16 patients. Enriched TCRB sequences shared across patients were found to be mostly commonly generated sequences that were unlikely to play an important role in the tumor microenvironment.

Sequenced material: blood. Here the chain combines TRBV4-3 and TRBJ1-1; no D gene can be assigned with confidence. This sequence originates from a person aged 50 to 59 with breast cancer. For the CDR3, the sequence is CASSPSDGEQEAFF. The DNA reads as follows: TGCGCCAGCAGCCCGTCCGACGGGGAGCAAGAAGCTTTCTTT.